The 10 T cell receptor beta chains listed next were all sequenced from one sample in a study of T-cell reconstitution after alpha-beta-depleted transplantation in children (TCRdb year 2016). The time point label for this specimen denotes: day 60 (about 2 months) after transplantation. Taken with the paper, the label for treatment or condition translates to: allogeneic hematopoietic cell transplantation with graft depleted of TCRalphabeta T cells and CD19 B cells. Libraries were prepared through PCR. The instrument given in TCRdb is Illumina HiSeq 2500. Molecular barcoding was employed in the preparation of TCR libraries, with unique molecular identifiers being used to normalize TCRbeta repertoire quantification. The public reads were run again by TCRdb, first through fastp at Q25 and then through MiXCR, and only productive beta chains were kept. Rows with a matching CDR3 protein are joined into one entry that keeps the most common DNA and genes. The sample records thousands of distinct CDR3 sequences, about 12% of which are singletons. The ten largest clones represent about half of the sample.

This material consisted of PBMCs, mostly from graft donor cells, taken 60 days after TCRalphabeta/CD19-depleted stem cell transplant. The receptors were sampled from a patient under 10 years old who had a stem cell transplant for inherited bone marrow failure, so the T cells may come from the graft donor.

This clonotype has at least ten counts. The rearrangement links TRBV20-1 to TRBJ1-1; the D is unclear. CDR3 size: 14 residues. Per the germline V gene, CDR1 is DFQATT and CDR2 is SNEGSKA (reference sequence). V was shortened by 0 bases and J by 1 base, with 9 bases between the two germline ends. The CDR3 DNA reads TGCAGTGCTAGAGATTTTGGCGGGAACACTGAAGCTTTCTTT. Encoded protein: CSARDFGGNTEAFF.

This clonotype was recorded many times. This chain joins TRBV5-4 and TRBJ2-1; D gene unclear. In germline, CDR1 is SGHNT, CDR2 YYREEE (reference sequence). The CDR3 has 14 residues. The V end was cut by 0 bases, the J end by 3 bases, with 7 bases between. The CDR3 region is CASSLGSNYNEQFF. DNA of the CDR3: TGTGCCAGCAGCTTGGGTAGCAACTACAATGAGCAGTTCTTC.

This clonotype was detected ten times or more. The rearrangement joins TRBV9 to TRBJ2-3, with 12 bases fitting TRBD2. The CDR3 contains 18 residues. With 4 bases clipped from V and 6 bases from J, the junction kept 15 bases outside the gene matches. CDR1 is SGDLS and CDR2 is YYNGEE in the germline V gene. CDR3 sequence (DNA): TGTGCCAGCAGCCCATACTGGACTAGCGGGGTGGCATCGGATACGCAGTATTTT. Its translation is CASSPYWTSGVASDTQYF. Supplemented by reference TRBV9 and TRBJ2-3, the full variable domain reads DSGVTQTPKHLITATGQRVTLRCSPRSGDLSVYWYQQSLDQGLQFLIQYYNGEERAKGNILERFSAQQFPDLHSELNLSSLELGDSALYFCASSPYWTSGVASDTQYFGPGTRLTVL.

This clonotype was seen ten or more times. The V gene is TRBV18, the J gene TRBJ2-5; D remains ambiguous. The CDR3 contains 13 residues. Per the germline V gene, CDR1 is KGHSH and CDR2 is LQKENI. V gave up 2 bases and J gave up 0 bases, with 4 bases separating them. CDR3 protein: CASSPAYQETQYF. The CDR3 DNA is TGTGCCAGCTCACCAGCGTACCAAGAGACCCAGTACTTC.

Ten or more counts support this clonotype. The chain carries TRBV9 and TRBJ1-2; TRBD1 matches at 7 bases. CDR3 length equals 13 residues. The germline V gene encodes CDR1 SGDLS and CDR2 YYNGEE. V shed 0 bases, J shed 4 bases, and the junction held 0 bases outside the gene matches. This CDR3 reads CASSVGQGYGYTF. Written as DNA, the CDR3 is TGTGCCAGCAGCGTAGGACAGGGCTATGGCTACACCTTC. Using reference TRBV9 and TRBJ1-2 for the parts outside the CDR3, the full variable domain is DSGVTQTPKHLITATGQRVTLRCSPRSGDLSVYWYQQSLDQGLQFLIQYYNGEERAKGNILERFSAQQFPDLHSELNLSSLELGDSALYFCASSVGQGYGYTFGSGTRLTVV.

This chain connects TRBV23-1 to TRBJ2-3; 15 nucleotides align to TRBD2. TRBV23-1 belongs to the ORF category, with a function that is uncertain. The length of the CDR3 is 17 residues. Losses at the gene ends were 3 bases for V and 5 bases for J; bases not matched to a gene: 6. The CDR3 sequence: CASSHLGLAGGGDTQYF. CDR3 in DNA: TGCGCCAGCAGTCACTTAGGACTAGCGGGAGGGGGAGATACGCAGTATTTT.

This chain joins TRBV23-1 and TRBJ2-5; 10 bases fit TRBD1. TRBV23-1 is an ORF for which the function is uncertain. The CDR3 has 16 residues. V shed 3 bases, J shed 0 bases, and the junction held 4 bases outside the gene matches. The CDR3 DNA follows: TGCGCCAGCAGTCAGCCCGACAGGGGGCACCAAGAGACCCAGTACTTC. Its protein is CASSQPDRGHQETQYF.

This clonotype was counted ten times or more. The V gene is TRBV6-5, the J gene TRBJ2-7, with D perhaps TRBD1 (6 bases). V was cut by 2 bases and J by 2 bases, with 13 bases left in between. Germline CDR1 reads MNHEY; CDR2 reads SVGAGI. CDR3 length: 15 residues. The CDR3 protein is CASSYGRGGAYEQYF. The CDR3 DNA reads TGTGCCAGCAGTTACGGGCGAGGGGGAGCCTACGAGCAGTACTTC.

This clonotype is labeled as medium-sized. The V and J genes are TRBV2 and TRBJ2-5, with D unclear. The ends were cut back, 7 bases at V and 4 bases at J, with 10 bases in the middle. The CDR3 spans 12 residues. Germline V gives CDR1 SNHLY, CDR2 FYNNEI. The chain's CDR3 is CASTLEVETQYF. CDR3 coding DNA: TGTGCCAGCACCCTCGAGGTAGAGACCCAGTACTTC.

This clonotype occurred many times. The rearrangement links TRBV14 to TRBJ1-2, with D unclear. V dropped 4 bases and J dropped 4 bases, with 16 bases sitting between them. The V gene's germline CDR1 is SGHDN and CDR2 FVKESK. The CDR3 sequence is 15 residues long. CDR3 sequence (DNA): TGTGCCAGCAGCCCCTCAGTTGGATACTCCTATGGCTACACCTTC. Translated: CASSPSVGYSYGYTF.